This T cell receptor beta chain was sequenced during a study of T cells in Graves' hyperthyroidism and ophthalmopathy. The CDR3 loop spans 12 amino acids. Trimming removed 6 bases from V and 5 bases from J, with 14 bases in between. Germline V CDR1 and CDR2: DFQATT, SNEGSKA (reference sequence). Researchers amplified the TCR beta CDR3 regions from RNA transcripts. Using the HTBI primer set, a first-round RT-PCR was run on the TCR CDR3. TCRdb processed the multiplex PCR reads anew with MiXCR; each CDR3 protein has one entry. Of approximately 610,000 distinct CDR3 sequences listed, about 15% are singletons. This clonotype was seen a few times.

This rearrangement joins TRBV20-1 to TRBJ2-7; TRBD2 is a possible D gene (7 bases). This sequence originates from a woman in her thirties or forties with Graves' ophthalmopathy. Source material: blood. The CDR3: CSARDGGHEQYF. Written as DNA, the CDR3 is TGCAGTGCCCGGGACGGGGGGCACGAGCAGTACTTC.